This TCR beta chain was captured by sequencing in a study of blood T cell repertoires in COVID-19. The CDR3 runs to 16 residues. V lost 3 bases and J lost 2, with 16 bases in between. CDR1 is SGHKS and CDR2 is YYEKEE in the germline V gene (reference sequence). Profiling relied on immunoSEQ multiplex PCR, and the TCRdb table lists in-frame clones only, not all of them. The data contain 75,000 to 100,000 clones, approximately 87% of them singletons. The genes are TRBV5-5 and TRBJ2-3, with a weak D call TRBD1 (5 bases). The specimen sequenced was peripheral blood. The sequence was obtained from a human donor in a cohort sampled during active COVID-19. The CDR3 loop reads CASSSRVRTNTDTQYF. In nucleotides, the CDR3 is TGTGCCAGCAGCTCCAGGGTGAGAACGAACACAGATACGCAGTATTTT.